The source of this T cell receptor (beta chain) is a study of blood T cell repertoires in COVID-19. Study information: Some COVID-19 samples were acute and others convalescent; all came from the United States, Italy and Spain. T cells, B-cell-depleted T cells, or PBMCs supplied cDNA or gDNA.

Original processing notes: The assay estimated nucleated cells by amplifying reference gene primers. Produced via immunoSEQ multiplex PCR; TCRdb's table is partial and in-frame only. V and J calls and clone size are as listed in that table; D and trimming were resolved from the DNA. The sample shows around 280,000 clones, around 90% of them seen only once. The CDR3 consists of 15 residues. V gave up 7 bases and J gave up 1 base, with 11 bases separating them. The V gene's germline CDR1 is LNHDA and CDR2 SQIVND (reference sequence). The receptor comes from a man aged 70-80 years with acute or convalescent COVID-19. What was sequenced was peripheral blood. This chain joins TRBV19 and TRBJ1-6, with D maybe TRBD1 (6 bases). The CDR3 nucleotides are TGTGCCAGTAACAACAGGGATTCCTATAATTCACCCCTCCACTTT. It yields the protein CASNNRDSYNSPLHF. Full variable domain (rest looked up from reference TRBV19 and TRBJ1-6): DGGITQSPKYLFRKEGQNVTLSCEQNLNHDAMYWYRQDPGQGLRLIYYSQIVNDFQKGDIAEGYSVSREKKESFPLTVTSAQKNPTAFYLCASNNRDSYNSPLHFGNGTRLTVT.